What follows are 15 T cell receptor beta chains derived from one specimen sequenced in a study of blood T cell repertoires in COVID-19. Sequencing was performed with immunoSEQ multiplex PCR; in TCRdb, only in-frame clones are kept and a portion is missing. The data hold over 150,000 clones, with around 80% observed a single time. The sample comprised PBMCs or T cells enriched from blood (not recorded which). Receptors originate from a man aged 45-65 years who had recovered from COVID-19.

A word on this clone: Different DNA sequences within this sample yield the same CDR3. The chain combines TRBV11-2 with TRBJ1-2; D remains ambiguous. The germline V gene has CDR1 SGHAT and CDR2 FQNNGV. Trimming removed 5 bases at V and 5 bases at J, with 12 bases between. This CDR3 is built from 13 residues. CDR3 protein: CASSPTGGYGYTF. For the CDR3, the DNA is TGTGCCAGCAGCCCGACGGGTGGTTATGGCTACACCTTC.

V and J are TRBV6-4 and TRBJ2-5; D possibly corresponds to TRBD1 (5 bases). Germline CDR1 is MRHNA and CDR2 is SNTAGT. The CDR3 spans 14 residues. V lost 0 bases and J 5 bases, leaving 10 bases between the germline ends. This CDR3 is CASSDSTRAETQYF. DNA of the CDR3: TGTGCCAGCAGTGACTCGACCAGGGCGGAGACCCAGTACTTC.

This clone is a singleton in its sample. The chain is built from TRBV5-4 and TRBJ1-1; a possible D gene is TRBD1 (5 bases). Germline V CDR1 and CDR2: SGHNT, YYREEE (reference sequence). The CDR3 is 17 residues long. The V end lost 0 bases, the J end lost 6 bases, and 21 bases lay between the germline ends. CDR3: CASSLGAAGRERAEAFF. In DNA, the CDR3 is TGTGCCAGCAGCTTGGGAGCGGCAGGGAGGGAGAGGGCTGAAGCTTTCTTT.

This clone has just a few counts. The V gene is TRBV7-9, the J gene TRBJ2-3; D perhaps matches TRBD2 (5 bases). The length of the CDR3 is 14 residues. V was clipped by 3 bases and J by 4 bases, with 11 bases between them. CDR1 is SEHNR and CDR2 is FQNEAQ in the germline V gene (reference sequence). The CDR3 loop reads CASSFSGTPDTQYF. CDR3 bases: TGTGCCAGCAGCTTCAGCGGTACCCCAGATACGCAGTATTTT.

The rearrangement links TRBV9 to TRBJ2-2; 7 bases are shared with TRBD1. This CDR3 contains 16 residues. Per germline, CDR1 SGDLS and CDR2 YYNGEE. Trimming took 3 bases from V and 6 from J; bases not matched to a gene: 11. This chain's CDR3 is CASSAPGGYNSGELFF. In nucleotides, the CDR3 is TGTGCCAGCAGCGCACCAGGGGGATATAACTCCGGGGAGCTGTTTTTT.

V usage is TRBV30 and J usage is TRBJ2-1, with D perhaps matching TRBD2 (6 bases). The V gene's germline CDR1 is GTSNPN and CDR2 SVGIG (reference sequence). Trimming shortened V by 3 bases and J by 6 bases, and 12 bases separated the two germline ends. CDR3 size: 13 residues. In nucleotides, the CDR3 is TGTGCCTGGAGCCTCGGGACTCCCAATGAGCAGTTCTTC. Protein sequence: CAWSLGTPNEQFF.

V is TRBV11-3 and J is TRBJ2-4, with TRBD1 as a possible D gene (6 bases). Deletions cut 1 base from V and 4 bases from J, with 14 bases between. The CDR3 is 16 residues long. From germline, CDR1 is SGHNT and CDR2 YENEEA. The CDR3 nucleotides are TGTGCCAGCAGCTTAGGGGACACCTTTGGGAAAAACATTCAGTACTTC. It specifies CASSLGDTFGKNIQYF. Looking up the rest from reference TRBV11-3 and TRBJ2-4 gives the full variable domain: EAGVVQSPRYKIIEKKQPVAFWCNPISGHNTLYWYLQNLGQGPELLIRYENEEAVDDSQLPKDRFSAERLKGVDSTLKIQPAELGDSAVYLCASSLGDTFGKNIQYFGAGTRLSVL.

The CDR3 region is CSVEDKRVSQYF. DNA of the CDR3: TGCAGCGTTGAAGATAAAAGAGTGAGTCAGTACTTC. The rearrangement uses TRBV29-1 and TRBJ2-5; D gene unclear. CDR1 and CDR2 (germline): SQVTM, ANQGSEA. Trimming cost V 0 bases and J 11 bases, with 13 bases left between them. The CDR3 loop spans 12 amino acids.

The rearrangement joins TRBV5-1 to TRBJ1-1; the D gene is possibly TRBD1 (5 bases). The CDR3 totals 13 residues. V was cut by 5 bases and J by 0 bases, with 8 bases left in between. Germline V lookup: CDR1 SGHRS, CDR2 YFSETQ. CDR3: CASRRDLNTEAFF. In DNA form, the CDR3 reads TGCGCCAGCAGGCGGGACCTGAACACTGAAGCTTTCTTT.

The rearrangement joins TRBV7-2 to TRBJ1-5; 8 bases map to TRBD1. After removal of 1 base from V and 6 bases from J, the junction contained 5 bases not matched to a gene. CDR1 is SGHTA and CDR2 is FQGNSA in the germline V gene. The CDR3 has 15 residues. The CDR3 protein is CASSLGQGAVQPQHF. CDR3 nucleotides: TGTGCCAGCAGCTTAGGGCAGGGGGCTGTTCAGCCCCAGCATTTT.

The chain has TRBV5-6 and TRBJ1-5, with a possible D match to TRBD1 (5 bases). Trimming pared 4 bases from V and 4 bases from J, leaving 15 bases between. The CDR3 loop spans 15 amino acids. CDR1 SGHDT and CDR2 YYEEEE come from the germline V gene. The DNA of the CDR3 is TGTGCCAGCAGCCCAGCAGGGTTTGGGAATCAGCCCCAGCATTTT. Protein product: CASSPAGFGNQPQHF. The full variable domain, completed using reference TRBV5-6 and TRBJ1-5, is DAGVTQSPTHLIKTRGQQVTLRCSPKSGHDTVSWYQQALGQGPQFIFQYYEEEERQRGNFPDRFSGHQFPNYSSELNVNALLLGDSALYLCASSPAGFGNQPQHFGDGTRLSIL.

The gene calls are TRBV2 and TRBJ1-2; no firm D call. The ends were cut back, 6 bases at V and 1 base at J, with 6 bases in the middle. The CDR3 totals 12 residues. Germline V gene sequence: CDR1 SNHLY, CDR2 FYNNEI. The CDR3 spells CASRIGNYGYTF. The CDR3 nucleotides are TGTGCCAGCAGAATCGGTAACTATGGCTACACCTTC.

V is TRBV5-1 and J is TRBJ1-4; no clear D. The CDR3 is made up of 14 amino acids. From germline, CDR1 is SGHRS and CDR2 YFSETQ. Trimming stripped 2 bases from V and 7 bases from J, with 12 bases between. The CDR3 DNA follows: TGCGCCAGCAGCTTCGACATCCGTCTTGAAAAACTGTTTTTT. It encodes CASSFDIRLEKLFF.

The rearrangement links TRBV7-2 to TRBJ2-1; TRBD2 aligns across 15 bases. V dropped 4 bases and J dropped 11; count of bases not matched to a gene: 6. The CDR3 is made up of 15 amino acids. Germline CDR1 SGHTA, CDR2 FQGNSA. The CDR3 nucleotides are TGTGCCAGCAGCTCCTCCGGGACTAGCGGGGGGAAGCAGTTCTTC. Amino acids: CASSSSGTSGGKQFF.

A remark on this clone: In the same sample, other DNA sequences code for this CDR3. The chain uses TRBV19 and TRBJ1-6, with D perhaps matching TRBD1 (5 bases). Trimming removed 2 bases at V and 10 bases at J, with 9 bases between. Germline values: CDR1 LNHDA, CDR2 SQIVND (reference sequence). The CDR3 totals 13 residues. The CDR3 DNA reads TGTGCCAGTAGTATAACGACAGAATCACCCCTCCACTTT. Protein: CASSITTESPLHF.